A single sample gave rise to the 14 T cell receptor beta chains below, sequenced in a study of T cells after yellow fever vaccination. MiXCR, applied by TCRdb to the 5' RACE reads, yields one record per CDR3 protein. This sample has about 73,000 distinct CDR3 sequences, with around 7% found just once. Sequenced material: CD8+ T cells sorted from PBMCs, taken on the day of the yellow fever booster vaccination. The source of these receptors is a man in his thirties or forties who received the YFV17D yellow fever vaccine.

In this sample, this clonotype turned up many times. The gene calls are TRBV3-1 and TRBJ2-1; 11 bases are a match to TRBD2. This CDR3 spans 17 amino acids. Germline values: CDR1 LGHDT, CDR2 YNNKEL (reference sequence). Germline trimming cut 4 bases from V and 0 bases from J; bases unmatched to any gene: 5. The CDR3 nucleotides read TGTGCCAGCAGCCCGGGACTAGCGGCAAGCTCCTACAATGAGCAGTTCTTC. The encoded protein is CASSPGLAASSYNEQFF.

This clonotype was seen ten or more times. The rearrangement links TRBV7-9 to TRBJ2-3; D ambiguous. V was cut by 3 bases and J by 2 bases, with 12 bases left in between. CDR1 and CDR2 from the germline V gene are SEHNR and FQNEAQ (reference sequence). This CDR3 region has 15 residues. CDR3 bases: TGTGCCAGCAGCTTGTTCCTTAGCCCCACAGATACGCAGTATTTT. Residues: CASSLFLSPTDTQYF. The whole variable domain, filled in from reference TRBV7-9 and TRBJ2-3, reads DTGVSQNPRHKITKRGQNVTFRCDPISEHNRLYWYRQTLGQGPEFLTYFQNEAQLEKSRLLSDRFSAERPKGSFSTLEIQRTEQGDSAMYLCASSLFLSPTDTQYFGPGTRLTVL.

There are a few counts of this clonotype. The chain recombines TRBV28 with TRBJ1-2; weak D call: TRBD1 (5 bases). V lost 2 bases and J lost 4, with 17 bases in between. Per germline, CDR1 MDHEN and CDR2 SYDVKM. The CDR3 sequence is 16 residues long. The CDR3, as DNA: TGTGCCAGCAGTTTAGGGGACTCCCCTAAGGTCTATGGCTACACCTTC. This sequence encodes CASSLGDSPKVYGYTF.

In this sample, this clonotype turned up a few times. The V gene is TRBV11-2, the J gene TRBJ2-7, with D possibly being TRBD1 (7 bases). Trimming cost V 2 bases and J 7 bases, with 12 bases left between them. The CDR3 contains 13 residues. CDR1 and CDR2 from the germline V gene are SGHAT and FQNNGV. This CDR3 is CASSLFQGGEQYF. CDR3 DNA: TGTGCCAGCAGCTTATTTCAGGGGGGTGAGCAGTACTTC. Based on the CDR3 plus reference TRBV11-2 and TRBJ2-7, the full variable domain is EAGVAQSPRYKIIEKRQSVAFWCNPISGHATLYWYQQILGQGPKLLIQFQNNGVVDDSQLPKDRFSAERLKGVDSTLKIQPAKLEDSAVYLCASSLFQGGEQYFGPGTRLTVT.

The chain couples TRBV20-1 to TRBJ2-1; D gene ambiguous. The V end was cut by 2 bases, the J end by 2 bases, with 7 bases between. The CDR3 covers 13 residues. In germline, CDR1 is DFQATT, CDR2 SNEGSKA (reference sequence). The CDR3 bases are TGCAGTGCTAGAATCGAAACCTACAATGAGCAGTTCTTC. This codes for CSARIETYNEQFF.

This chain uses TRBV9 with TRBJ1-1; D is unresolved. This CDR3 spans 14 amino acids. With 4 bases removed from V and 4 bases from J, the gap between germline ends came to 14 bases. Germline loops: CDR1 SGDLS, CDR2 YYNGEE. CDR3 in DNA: TGTGCCAGCAGCCAGGACGGTCAGGCCACTGAAGCTTTCTTT. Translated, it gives CASSQDGQATEAFF.

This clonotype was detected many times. This chain's CDR3 is CASSSTRDTTSTDTQYF. The CDR3 nucleotides read TGTGCCAGCAGCTCAACCCGGGACACCACTAGCACAGATACGCAGTATTTT. The chain recombines TRBV7-6 with TRBJ2-3, with D possibly TRBD1 on 6 matching bases. V lost 4 bases to trimming and J lost 0 bases, with 17 bases between them. The germline V gene has CDR1 SGHVS and CDR2 FNYEAQ. The CDR3 sequence is 17 residues long. The whole variable domain, filled in from reference TRBV7-6 and TRBJ2-3, reads GAGVSQSPRYKVTKRGQDVALRCDPISGHVSLYWYRQALGQGPEFLTYFNYEAQQDKSGLPNDRFSAERPEGSISTLTIQRTEQRDSAMYRCASSSTRDTTSTDTQYFGPGTRLTVL.

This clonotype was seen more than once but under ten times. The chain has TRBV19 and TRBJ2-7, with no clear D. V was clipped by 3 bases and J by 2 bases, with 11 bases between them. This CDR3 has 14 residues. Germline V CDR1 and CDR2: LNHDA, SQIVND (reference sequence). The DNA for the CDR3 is TGTGCCAGTAGTATGGGCGGCAGTACCTACGAGCAGTACTTC. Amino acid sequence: CASSMGGSTYEQYF.

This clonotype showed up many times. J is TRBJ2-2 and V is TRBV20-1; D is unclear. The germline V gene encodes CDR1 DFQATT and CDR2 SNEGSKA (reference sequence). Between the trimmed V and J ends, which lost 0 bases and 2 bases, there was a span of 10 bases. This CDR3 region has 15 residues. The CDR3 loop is CSARDLGFNTGELFF. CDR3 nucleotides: TGCAGTGCTAGAGATCTAGGCTTCAACACCGGGGAGCTGTTTTTT.

The CDR3 is CASSFFMDTQYF. Here the CDR3 DNA reads TGTGCCAGCAGCTTCTTCATGGATACGCAGTATTTT. This chain connects TRBV5-6 to TRBJ2-3; no reliable D call. The CDR3 length is 12 residues. Trimming pared 2 bases from V and 6 bases from J, leaving 7 bases between. Germline loops: CDR1 SGHDT, CDR2 YYEEEE. The variable domain in full, with the rest retrieved from reference TRBV5-6 and TRBJ2-3, is DAGVTQSPTHLIKTRGQQVTLRCSPKSGHDTVSWYQQALGQGPQFIFQYYEEEERQRGNFPDRFSGHQFPNYSSELNVNALLLGDSALYLCASSFFMDTQYFGPGTRLTVL.

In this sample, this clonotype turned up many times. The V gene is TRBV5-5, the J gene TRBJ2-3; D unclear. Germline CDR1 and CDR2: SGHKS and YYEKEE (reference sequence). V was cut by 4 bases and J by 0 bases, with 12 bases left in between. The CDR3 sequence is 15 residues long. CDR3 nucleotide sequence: TGTGCCAGCAGCCCCCTGTTGTTGAGCACAGATACGCAGTATTTT. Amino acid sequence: CASSPLLLSTDTQYF.

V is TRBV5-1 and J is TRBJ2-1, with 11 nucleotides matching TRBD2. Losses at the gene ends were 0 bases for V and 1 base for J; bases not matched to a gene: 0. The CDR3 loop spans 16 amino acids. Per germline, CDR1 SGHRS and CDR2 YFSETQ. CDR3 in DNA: TGCGCCAGCAGCTTGGGGACTAGCGGGTCCTACAATGAGCAGTTCTTC. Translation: CASSLGTSGSYNEQFF. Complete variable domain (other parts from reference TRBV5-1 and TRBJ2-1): KAGVTQTPRYLIKTRGQQVTLSCSPISGHRSVSWYQQTPGQGLQFLFEYFSETQRNKGNFPGRFSGRQFSNSRSEMNVSTLELGDSALYLCASSLGTSGSYNEQFFGPGTRLTVL.

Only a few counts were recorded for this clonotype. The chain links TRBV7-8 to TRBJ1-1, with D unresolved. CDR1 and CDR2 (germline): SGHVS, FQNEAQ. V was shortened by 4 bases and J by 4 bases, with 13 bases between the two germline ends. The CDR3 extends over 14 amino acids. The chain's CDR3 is CASSYGIPGTEAFF. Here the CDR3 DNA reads TGTGCCAGCAGCTACGGGATTCCGGGCACTGAAGCTTTCTTT.

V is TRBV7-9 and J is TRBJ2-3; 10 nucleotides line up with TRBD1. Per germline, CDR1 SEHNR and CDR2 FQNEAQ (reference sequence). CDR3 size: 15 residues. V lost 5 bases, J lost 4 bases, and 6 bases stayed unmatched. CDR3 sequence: CASSPPGQGSDTQYF. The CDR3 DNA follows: TGTGCCAGCAGCCCCCCGGGACAGGGGTCAGATACGCAGTATTTT. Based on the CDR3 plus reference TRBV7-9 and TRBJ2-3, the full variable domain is DTGVSQNPRHKITKRGQNVTFRCDPISEHNRLYWYRQTLGQGPEFLTYFQNEAQLEKSRLLSDRFSAERPKGSFSTLEIQRTEQGDSAMYLCASSPPGQGSDTQYFGPGTRLTVL.